The 16 T cell receptor beta chains given below trace back to one sample, sequenced in a study of OX40 agonist ivuxolimab in advanced cancers. Assay used: immunoSEQ multiplex PCR; TCRdb lists only in-frame clones, some missing. The sample has about 36,000 clones; around 85% are singletons. This material consisted of CD4+ or CD8+ T cells sorted from blood, taken in a trial of the OX40 agonist ivuxolimab. The receptors come from an adult with an advanced solid tumor such as melanoma, head and neck, liver or kidney cancer.

V gene TRBV2 combines with J gene TRBJ2-6; 7 bases are shared with TRBD1. CDR3 size: 14 residues. Germline lookup yields CDR1 SNHLY and CDR2 FYNNEI. Germline trimming cut 8 bases from V and 9 bases from J; bases unmatched to any gene: 10. CDR3 amino acids: CASYFGQAYNVLTF. The CDR3 DNA is TGTGCCAGCTATTTCGGACAGGCATACAACGTCCTGACTTTC.

The rearrangement links TRBV9 to TRBJ1-2, with TRBD1 matching 7 bases. CDR3 size: 13 residues. J was trimmed by 8 bases and V by 4 bases; bases with no gene match: 8. Per germline, CDR1 SGDLS and CDR2 YYNGEE. The DNA for the CDR3 is TGTGCCAGCAGCCCCCAGGGGGGCTTGGGCTACACCTTC. It yields the protein CASSPQGGLGYTF. Full variable domain (outside the CDR3, taken from reference TRBV9 and TRBJ1-2): DSGVTQTPKHLITATGQRVTLRCSPRSGDLSVYWYQQSLDQGLQFLIQYYNGEERAKGNILERFSAQQFPDLHSELNLSSLELGDSALYFCASSPQGGLGYTFGSGTRLTVV.

The chain couples TRBV29-1 to TRBJ2-2, with TRBD1 matching 8 bases. The J segment lost 3 bases and the V segment lost 2 bases, leaving 5 bases of the junction unmatched. CDR1 and CDR2 from the germline V gene are SQVTM and ANQGSEA. The CDR3 spans 15 residues. CDR3 loop: CSVESPGGHTGELFF. The CDR3 bases are TGCAGCGTTGAATCCCCAGGGGGCCACACCGGGGAGCTGTTTTTT.

This clone was found once. The V and J genes are TRBV4-1 and TRBJ2-4, with TRBD2 as a possible D gene (7 bases). The germline CDR1 and CDR2 sequences are MGHRA and YSYEKL. The CDR3 covers 14 residues. V was shortened by 3 bases and J by 9 bases, with 15 bases between the two germline ends. The CDR3 loop is CASSQPGEGGIQYF. In DNA, the CDR3 is TGCGCCAGCAGCCAGCCCGGGGAGGGGGGCATTCAGTACTTC.

V is TRBV11-3 and J is TRBJ2-7; 8 nucleotides match TRBD2. The CDR3 runs to 15 residues. The V gene end was trimmed by 5 bases and the J gene end by 6 bases; junction bases not matched to a gene: 12. Germline CDR1 reads SGHNT; CDR2 reads YENEEA. This CDR3 reads CASSPSSTSGTEQYF. The CDR3 DNA follows: TGTGCCAGCAGCCCCTCCTCCACTAGCGGAACCGAGCAGTACTTC.

This clone appeared once. The chain combines TRBV6-1 with TRBJ2-7; D might be TRBD1 (6 bases). V was pared by 4 bases and J by 2 bases, with 15 bases between. CDR3 length: 15 residues. CDR1 is MNHNS and CDR2 is SASEGT in the germline V gene. The CDR3 is CASSVSQTGTYEQYF. As DNA, the CDR3 is TGTGCCAGCAGTGTATCCCAGACAGGAACCTACGAGCAGTACTTC.

This sequence joins TRBV28 and TRBJ1-1, with a possible D match to TRBD1 (5 bases). V lost 7 bases and J lost 1, with 16 bases in between. The V gene's germline CDR1 is MDHEN and CDR2 SYDVKM. CDR3 length: 15 amino acids. The CDR3 here is CASITVFQGNTEAFF. CDR3 nucleotide sequence: TGTGCCAGCATAACAGTTTTTCAGGGGAACACTGAAGCTTTCTTT. Combining the CDR3 with reference TRBV28 and TRBJ1-1 gives the whole variable domain DVKVTQSSRYLVKRTGEKVFLECVQDMDHENMFWYRQDPGLGLRLIYFSYDVKMKEKGDIPEGYSVSREKKERFSLILESASTNQTSMYLCASITVFQGNTEAFFGQGTRLTVV.

The chain is built from TRBV18 and TRBJ2-7, with TRBD1 identical over 10 bases. CDR3 size: 15 residues. The V segment lost 3 bases and the J segment 2 bases; nucleotides outside the gene matches: 4. Germline V gives CDR1 KGHSH, CDR2 LQKENI. The CDR3 region has the DNA TGTGCCAGCTCACCTAGACAGGGGGCGACCTACGAGCAGTACTTC. This sequence encodes CASSPRQGATYEQYF.

The J gene is TRBJ1-1, the V gene TRBV11-3; unclear D gene. Deletions cut 1 base from V and 8 bases from J, with 8 bases between. CDR1 and CDR2 from the germline V gene are SGHNT and YENEEA. The CDR3 totals 12 residues. The CDR3 nucleotides read TGTGCCAGCAGCTTAGGGATAGCGGAAGCTTTCTTT. Translation: CASSLGIAEAFF.

The rearrangement uses TRBV5-1 and TRBJ2-1; 11 positions match TRBD2. The CDR3 runs 16 residues. The germline V gene has CDR1 SGHRS and CDR2 YFSETQ. V lost 4 bases and J lost 5; bases outside the gene matches: 8. CDR3 region: CASSVMTSGAHNEQFF. The DNA for the CDR3 is TGCGCCAGCAGCGTAATGACTAGCGGGGCACACAATGAGCAGTTCTTC.

This sequence joins TRBV29-1 and TRBJ2-1; 9 bases map to TRBD2. The V segment lost 1 base and the J segment 8 bases; nucleotides outside the gene matches: 12. Germline loops: CDR1 SQVTM, CDR2 ANQGSEA. The CDR3 runs 16 residues. CDR3 DNA sequence: TGCAGCGTTGAAGGGGGAAGGCTAGCGGGAACCGATGAGCAGTTCTTC. Its translation: CSVEGGRLAGTDEQFF.

The gene calls are TRBV5-1 and TRBJ2-7; D uncertain. V was shortened by 4 bases and J by 3 bases, with 5 bases between the two germline ends. Germline CDR1 reads SGHRS; CDR2 reads YFSETQ. The CDR3 spans 11 residues. CDR3 bases: TGCGCCAGCAGCGTAAACTACGAGCAGTACTTC. Amino acid sequence: CASSVNYEQYF.

This clone was counted only a few times. The chain couples TRBV10-1 to TRBJ1-1; D is uncertain. The CDR3 is made up of 11 amino acids. V lost 3 bases, J lost 8 bases, and 7 bases lay in between. The germline gives CDR1 WNHNN, CDR2 SYGVQD (reference sequence). The CDR3 nucleotides are TGCGCCAGCAGTGACGGACTGGAAGCTTTCTTT. It specifies CASSDGLEAFF.

The chain combines TRBV28 with TRBJ2-7, with 7 nucleotides matching TRBD1. Looked up from germline, CDR1 is MDHEN and CDR2 is SYDVKM. This CDR3 region has 17 residues. The junction had 17 bases not matched to a gene; V was cut back by 3 bases and J by 6 bases. CDR3 sequence: CASSFPVQTGQLGEQYF. DNA for the CDR3: TGTGCCAGCAGTTTCCCCGTCCAGACAGGGCAACTGGGCGAGCAGTACTTC.

The chain carries TRBV9 and TRBJ2-1; D is unresolved. The ends were cut back, 3 bases at V and 7 bases at J, with 17 bases in the middle. There are 15 residues in the CDR3. Germline CDR1 reads SGDLS; CDR2 reads YYNGEE. The CDR3 loop is CASSASNRARNEQFF. The CDR3 DNA reads as TGTGCCAGCAGCGCCTCCAACCGGGCCAGGAATGAGCAGTTCTTC.

The V and J genes are TRBV15 and TRBJ1-1; maybe TRBD1 (6 bases). The length of the CDR3 is 14 residues. Germline V CDR1 and CDR2: LNHNV, YYDKDF (reference sequence). Between the trimmed V and J ends, which lost 4 bases and 3 bases, there was a span of 12 bases. CDR3 residues: CATSTTTGYTEAFF. DNA of the CDR3: TGTGCCACCAGCACAACCACAGGGTACACTGAAGCTTTCTTT.